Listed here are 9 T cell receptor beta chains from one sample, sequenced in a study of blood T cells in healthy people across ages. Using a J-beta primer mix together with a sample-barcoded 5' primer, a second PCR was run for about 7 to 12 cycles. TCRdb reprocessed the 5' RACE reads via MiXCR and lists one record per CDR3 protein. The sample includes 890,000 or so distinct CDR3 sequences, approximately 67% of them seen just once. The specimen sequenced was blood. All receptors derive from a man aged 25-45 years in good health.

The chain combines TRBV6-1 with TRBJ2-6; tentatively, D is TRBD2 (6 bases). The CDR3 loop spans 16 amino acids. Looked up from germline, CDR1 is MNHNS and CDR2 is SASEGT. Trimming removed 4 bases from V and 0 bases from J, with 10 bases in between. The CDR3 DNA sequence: TGTGCCAGCAGTGTAGGAGGGAGCTCTGGGGCCAACGTCCTGACTTTC. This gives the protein CASSVGGSSGANVLTF.

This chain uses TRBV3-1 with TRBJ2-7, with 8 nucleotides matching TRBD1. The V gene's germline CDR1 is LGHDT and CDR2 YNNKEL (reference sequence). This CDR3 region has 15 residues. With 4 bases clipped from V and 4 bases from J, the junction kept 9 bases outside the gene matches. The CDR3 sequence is CASSLDSRGQYEQYF. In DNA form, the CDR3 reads TGTGCCAGCAGCCTCGATTCCAGGGGGCAATACGAGCAGTACTTC.

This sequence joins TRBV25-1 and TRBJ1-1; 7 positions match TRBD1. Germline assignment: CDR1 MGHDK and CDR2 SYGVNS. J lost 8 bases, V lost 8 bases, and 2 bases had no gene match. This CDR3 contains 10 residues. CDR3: CASWGQEAFF. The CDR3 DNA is TGTGCCAGCTGGGGACAGGAAGCTTTCTTT.

In DNA form, the CDR3 reads TGTGCCAGCAGTTTAAACCCCTCCGGGGCGACAGATACGCAGTATTTT. As protein: CASSLNPSGATDTQYF. This sequence joins TRBV27 and TRBJ2-3; D may be TRBD1 or TRBD2 (5 bases each). The CDR3 extends over 16 amino acids. V shed 2 bases and J shed 3 bases, with 15 bases lying between them. Germline CDR1 and CDR2: MNHEY and SMNVEV (reference sequence).

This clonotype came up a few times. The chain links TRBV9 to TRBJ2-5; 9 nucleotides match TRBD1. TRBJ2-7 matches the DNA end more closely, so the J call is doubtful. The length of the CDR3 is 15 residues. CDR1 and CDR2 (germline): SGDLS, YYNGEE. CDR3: CASNPAGQGSYEQYF. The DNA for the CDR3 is TGTGCCAGCAACCCCGCGGGACAGGGATCCTACGAGCAGTACTTC.

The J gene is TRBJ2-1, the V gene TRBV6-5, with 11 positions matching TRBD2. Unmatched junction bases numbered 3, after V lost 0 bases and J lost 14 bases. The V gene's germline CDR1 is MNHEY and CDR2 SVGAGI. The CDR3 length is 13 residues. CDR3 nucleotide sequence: TGTGCCAGCAGTTACTCGACTAGCGGGGAGGAGTTCTTC. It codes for CASSYSTSGEEFF.

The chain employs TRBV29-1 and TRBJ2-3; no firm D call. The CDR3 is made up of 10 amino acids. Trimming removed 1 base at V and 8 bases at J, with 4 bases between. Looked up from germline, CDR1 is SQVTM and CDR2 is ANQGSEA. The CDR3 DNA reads TGCAGCGTTGAAGCAAGTACGCAGTATTTT. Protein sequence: CSVEASTQYF.

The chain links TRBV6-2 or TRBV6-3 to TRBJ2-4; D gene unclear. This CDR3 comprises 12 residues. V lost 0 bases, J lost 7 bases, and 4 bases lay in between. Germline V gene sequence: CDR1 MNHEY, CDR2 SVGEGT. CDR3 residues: CASSYSSNIQYF. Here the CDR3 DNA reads TGTGCCAGCAGTTACTCGAGTAACATTCAGTACTTC.

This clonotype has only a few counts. The CDR3 is CASTQGYNEQFF. The CDR3 DNA sequence: TGTGCAAGTACACAGGGATACAATGAGCAGTTCTTC. The chain employs TRBV12-3 or TRBV12-4 and TRBJ2-1, with a weak D call TRBD1 (6 bases). The CDR3 extends over 12 amino acids.